This T cell receptor (beta chain) was obtained from a study of somatic mutations in cytotoxic T cells in rheumatoid arthritis. Findings and caveats of the study: Rheumatoid arthritis patients were compared with age-matched healthy controls, and their CD8+ T-cell clonality did not differ significantly. The targets (antigens) of the expanded CD8+ clones were not known. With advancing age, CD8+ clonality climbed in rheumatoid arthritis patients but did not rise in healthy controls.

Note on this clone: Its target is not known.

Sequenced by immunoSEQ multiplex PCR; TCRdb stores in-frame clones only, minus some. The table lists about 25,000 clones, roughly 80% of them singletons, with around 8.9% in the top ten. CDR3 size: 15 residues. CDR1 is MGHRA and CDR2 is YSYEKL in the germline V gene. With V trimmed by 4 bases and J by 0 bases, 3 bases remained unmatched. Sequencing was carried out using CD8+ T cells sorted from blood. The chain joins TRBV4-1 to TRBJ1-5, with 7 nucleotides matching TRBD1. The receptor comes from a woman in her late teens or twenties in good health. The CDR3 DNA is TGCGCCAGCAGCCGGGACAGTCTTAGCAATCAGCCCCAGCATTTT. This gives the protein CASSRDSLSNQPQHF.